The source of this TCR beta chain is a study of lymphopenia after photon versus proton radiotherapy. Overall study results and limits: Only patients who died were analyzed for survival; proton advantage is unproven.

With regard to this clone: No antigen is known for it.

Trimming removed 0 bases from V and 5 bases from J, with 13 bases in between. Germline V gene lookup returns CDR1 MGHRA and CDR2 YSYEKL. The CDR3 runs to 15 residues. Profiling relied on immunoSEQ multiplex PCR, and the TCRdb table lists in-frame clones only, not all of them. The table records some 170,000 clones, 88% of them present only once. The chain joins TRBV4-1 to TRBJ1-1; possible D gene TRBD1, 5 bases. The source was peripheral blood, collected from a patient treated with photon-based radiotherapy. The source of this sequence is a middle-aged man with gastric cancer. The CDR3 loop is CASSQDSGWETEAFF. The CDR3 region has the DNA TGCGCCAGCAGCCAAGATTCAGGGTGGGAGACTGAAGCTTTCTTT.